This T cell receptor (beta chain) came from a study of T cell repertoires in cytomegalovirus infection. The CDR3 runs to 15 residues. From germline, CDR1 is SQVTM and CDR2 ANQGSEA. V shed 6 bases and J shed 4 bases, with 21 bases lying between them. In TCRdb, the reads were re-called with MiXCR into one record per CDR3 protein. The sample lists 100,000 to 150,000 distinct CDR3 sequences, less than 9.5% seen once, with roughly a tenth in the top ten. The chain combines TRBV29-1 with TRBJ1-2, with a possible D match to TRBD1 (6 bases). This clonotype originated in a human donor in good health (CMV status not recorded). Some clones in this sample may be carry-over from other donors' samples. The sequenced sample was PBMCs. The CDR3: CSVDTNGQLLYGYTF. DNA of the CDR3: TGCAGCGTAGATACCAACGGACAGCTCCTCTATGGCTACACCTTC. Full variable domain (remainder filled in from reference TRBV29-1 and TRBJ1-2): SAVISQKPSRDICQRGTSLTIQCQVDSQVTMMFWYRQQPGQSLTLIATANQGSEATYESGFVIDKFPISRPNLTFSTLTVSNMSPEDSSIYLCSVDTNGQLLYGYTFGSGTRLTVV.